This TCR beta chain was obtained from a study of cytomegalovirus exposure and HLA in healthy donors. Study outcomes and limitations: Apparent HLA restriction characterized most CMV-associated TCR beta chains in a later analysis. A later analysis revealed that TCR association rates differed between HLA loci, peaking at DRB1 and bottoming out at HLA-C. In a later analysis, TCR beta V- and J-gene trimming was associated with a missense DCLRE1C variant.

The PCR was carried out with 60 Vbeta primers and 13 Jbeta primers. TCRdb's table, derived via immunoSEQ multiplex PCR, lists solely in-frame clones and lacks some. The table lists 200,000 or so clones, 75% to 85% of them singletons. This clone showed up just once. Its antigen is currently unknown. The CDR3 totals 13 residues. Germline CDR1 is LGHNA and CDR2 is YNFKEQ. The trim removed 3 bases at V and 9 bases at J, leaving 3 bases unmatched. The receptor was derived from a girl under 18 in good health and CMV-seronegative. The J gene is TRBJ2-1, the V gene TRBV4-2; the match to TRBD1 covers 9 bases. The material sequenced was PBMCs. The CDR3 bases are TGTGCCAGCAGCCAGGACAGGGGACGTGAGCAGTTCTTC. Translation: CASSQDRGREQFF.